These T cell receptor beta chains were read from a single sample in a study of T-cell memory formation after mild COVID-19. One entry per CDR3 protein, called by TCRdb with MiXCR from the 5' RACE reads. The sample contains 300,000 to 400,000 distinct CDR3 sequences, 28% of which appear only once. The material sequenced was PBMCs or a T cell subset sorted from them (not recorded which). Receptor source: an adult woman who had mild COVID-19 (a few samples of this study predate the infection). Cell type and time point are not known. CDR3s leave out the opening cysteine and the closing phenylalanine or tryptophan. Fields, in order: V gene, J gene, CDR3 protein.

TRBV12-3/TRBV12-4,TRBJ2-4,ASSFRQELNIQY
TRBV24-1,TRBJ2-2,ATSDSTSGNTGELF
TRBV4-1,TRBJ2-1,ASSPRPTSGSRGEQF
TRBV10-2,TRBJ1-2,ASSAGSNYGYT
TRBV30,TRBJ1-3,AWSRGAFGNTIY
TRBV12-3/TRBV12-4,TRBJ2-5,ASSALGETQY
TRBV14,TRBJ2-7,ASSQDPSRSFAYEQY
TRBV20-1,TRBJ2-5,SANLAGRPETQY
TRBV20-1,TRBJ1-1,SARENEGASEAF
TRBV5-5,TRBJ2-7,ASSLPSSYEQY
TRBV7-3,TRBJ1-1,ASSLGAGMNTEAF
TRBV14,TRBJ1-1,ASSQIQTMNTEAF
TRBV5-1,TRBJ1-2,ASSVEGSDYGYT
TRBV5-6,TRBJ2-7,ASSLITSPLEQY
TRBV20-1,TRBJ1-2,SAMDREYGYT
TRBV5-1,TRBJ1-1,ASSLADRGTRAF